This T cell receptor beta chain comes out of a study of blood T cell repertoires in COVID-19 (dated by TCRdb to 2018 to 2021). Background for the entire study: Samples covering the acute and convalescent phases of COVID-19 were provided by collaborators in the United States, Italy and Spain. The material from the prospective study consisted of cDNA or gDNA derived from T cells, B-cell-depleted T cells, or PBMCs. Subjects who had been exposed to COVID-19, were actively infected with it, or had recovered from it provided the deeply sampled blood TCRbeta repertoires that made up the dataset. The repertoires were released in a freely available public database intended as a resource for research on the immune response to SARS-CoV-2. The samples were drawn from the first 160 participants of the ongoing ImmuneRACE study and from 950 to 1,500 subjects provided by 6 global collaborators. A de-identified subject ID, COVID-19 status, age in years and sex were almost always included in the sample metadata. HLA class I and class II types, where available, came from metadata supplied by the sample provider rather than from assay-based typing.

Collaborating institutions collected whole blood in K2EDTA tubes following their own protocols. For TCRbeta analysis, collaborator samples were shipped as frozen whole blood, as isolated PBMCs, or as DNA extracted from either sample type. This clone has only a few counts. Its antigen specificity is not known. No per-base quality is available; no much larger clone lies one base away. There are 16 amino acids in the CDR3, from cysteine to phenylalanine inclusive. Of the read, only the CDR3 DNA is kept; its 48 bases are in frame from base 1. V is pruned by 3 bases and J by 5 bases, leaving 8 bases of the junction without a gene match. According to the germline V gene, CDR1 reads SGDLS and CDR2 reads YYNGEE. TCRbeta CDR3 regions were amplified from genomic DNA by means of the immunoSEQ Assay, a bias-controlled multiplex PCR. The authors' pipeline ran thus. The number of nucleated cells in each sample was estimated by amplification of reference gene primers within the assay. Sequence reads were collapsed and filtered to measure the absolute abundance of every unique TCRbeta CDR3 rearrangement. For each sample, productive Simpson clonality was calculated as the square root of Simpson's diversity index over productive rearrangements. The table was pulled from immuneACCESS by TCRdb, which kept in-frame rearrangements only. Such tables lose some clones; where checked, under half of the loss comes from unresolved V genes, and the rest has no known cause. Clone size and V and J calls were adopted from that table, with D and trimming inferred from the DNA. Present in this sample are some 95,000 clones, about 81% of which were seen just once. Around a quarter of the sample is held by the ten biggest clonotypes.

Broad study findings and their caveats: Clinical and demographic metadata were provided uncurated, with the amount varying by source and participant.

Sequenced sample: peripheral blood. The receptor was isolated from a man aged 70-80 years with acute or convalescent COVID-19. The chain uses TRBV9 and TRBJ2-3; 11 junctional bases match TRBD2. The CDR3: CASSGSGRAFGDTQYF. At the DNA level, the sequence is TGTGCCAGCAGCGGTAGCGGGAGGGCCTTTGGAGATACGCAGTATTTT.